The following is a TCR beta chain sequence with its context. The data stem from a study of blood T cells in healthy people across ages. The authors ran a second PCR of roughly 6 to 12 cycles using a sample-barcoded 5' primer and a J-beta primer mix. TCRdb analysed the 5' RACE reads with MiXCR anew, one entry per CDR3 protein. In the table there are some 1.4 million distinct CDR3 sequences, 42% of which are singletons. V was pared by 4 bases and J by 5 bases, with 15 bases between. Germline V gene lookup returns CDR1 SGHRS and CDR2 YFSETQ. The CDR3 has 14 residues. This TCR was recovered from a woman aged 18-30 years in good health. Sequenced: blood. The chain uses TRBV5-1 and TRBJ2-5; possible D gene TRBD1, 6 bases. CDR3 sequence: CASSIPGERETQYF. For the CDR3, the DNA is TGCGCCAGCAGCATCCCAGGGGAGCGGGAGACCCAGTACTTC. The full variable domain, in which reference TRBV5-1 and TRBJ2-5 provide the parts outside the CDR3, is KAGVTQTPRYLIKTRGQQVTLSCSPISGHRSVSWYQQTPGQGLQFLFEYFSETQRNKGNFPGRFSGRQFSNSRSEMNVSTLELGDSALYLCASSIPGERETQYFGPGTRLLVL.